A selection of T cell receptor beta chains follows, all from one sample in a study of blood T cell repertoires in COVID-19. Sequencing was performed with immunoSEQ multiplex PCR; in TCRdb, only in-frame clones are kept and a portion is missing. The sample consists of roughly 30,000 clones, 75% to 90% of them appearing once. Sample: peripheral blood. These TCRs come from a man older than 75 with acute or convalescent COVID-19. The CDR3 runs from the conserved cysteine through the conserved F or W. A D gene is named only where the DNA matches it firmly. Clone size is shown for a subset of rows, as once, few, many or a class of expanded clone.

j_call,d_call,clone_size,v_call,cdr3_nt,cdr3_aa
TRBJ2-5,TRBD1,NA,TRBV7-9,TGTGCCAGCAGCCCGGGGACAGGGGCCCAAGTAGAGACCCAGTACTTC,CASSPGTGAQVETQYF
TRBJ1-5,NA,NA,TRBV7-6,TGTGCCAGCAGCTTAGAACCAGGGCGCAATCAGCCCCAGCATTTT,CASSLEPGRNQPQHF
TRBJ1-5,NA,NA,TRBV4-2,TGTGCCAGCAGCCAAGATCAGGTGGGTCAGCCCCAGCATTTT,CASSQDQVGQPQHF
TRBJ1-4,NA,NA,TRBV28,TGTGCCACCTCAGGGGCAGGGGACGAAAAACTGTTTTTT,CATSGAGDEKLFF
TRBJ2-1,TRBD2,NA,TRBV19,TGTGCCAGTAGTGCCCTAGCGGGAGGCTCCTACAATGAGCAGTTCTTC,CASSALAGGSYNEQFF
TRBJ2-1,NA,NA,TRBV11-2,TGTGCCAGCAGCCTCGAGAACCCCGGGCAGGGGAACGATGAGCAGTTCTTC,CASSLENPGQGNDEQFF
TRBJ1-2,NA,NA,TRBV30,TGTGCCTGGACCAGACAGAACCTCTATGGCTACACCTTC,CAWTRQNLYGYTF
TRBJ1-2,TRBD1,few,TRBV9,TGTGCCAGCAGCGTAGATTACAGGGGCGGCTACACCTTC,CASSVDYRGGYTF
TRBJ1-6,TRBD1,NA,TRBV28,TGTGCCAGCAGTGGGGACAGGGGGATTAATTCACCCCTCCACTTT,CASSGDRGINSPLHF
TRBJ1-2,NA,NA,TRBV4-1,TGCGCCAGCAGCCAAGTCGTATCGACTAACTACGGCTACACCTTC,CASSQVVSTNYGYTF
TRBJ1-1,TRBD1,NA,TRBV7-9,TGTGCCAGCAGCCCCCCGACAGGGGTGAACACTGAAGCTTTCTTT,CASSPPTGVNTEAFF
TRBJ2-2,NA,NA,TRBV5-1,TGCGCCAGCTCCTTTGTCCCCACGTCGGGGTCCGGGGAGCTGTTTTTT,CASSFVPTSGSGELFF
TRBJ2-7,NA,NA,TRBV5-8,TGTGCCAGCAGCCCCCTCGTGGGCCCACGCGAGCAGTACTTC,CASSPLVGPREQYF
TRBJ1-1,NA,NA,TRBV21-1,TGTGCCAGCAATGAAAGGGTGTCGGACTCTGAAGCTTTCTTT,CASNERVSDSEAFF
TRBJ1-1,TRBD1,once,TRBV5-1,TGCGCCAGCAGCACGTTGACAGGGATGAACACTGAAGCTTTCTTT,CASSTLTGMNTEAFF
TRBJ2-7,NA,NA,TRBV30,TGTGCCTGGAGTGTACTGGGGGGGGCGTACGAGCAGTACTTC,CAWSVLGGAYEQYF
TRBJ1-4,NA,once,TRBV5-4,TGTGCCAGCAGTCGTGGAGGGATTTTGGAAAAACTGTTTTTT,CASSRGGILEKLFF
TRBJ1-1,NA,NA,TRBV28,TGTGCCAGCAGGTCCGGGGGTGGGACTGAAGCTTTCTTT,CASRSGGGTEAFF
TRBJ2-7,TRBD2,NA,TRBV9,TGTGCCAGCAGCTTGGGGGGGTATTCCTACGAGCAGTACTTC,CASSLGGYSYEQYF
TRBJ1-6,NA,NA,TRBV6-6,TGTGCCAGCAGTCGTAAATCCGGGACAATGCCGAGCTCCTATAATTCACCCCTCCACTTT,CASSRKSGTMPSSYNSPLHF
TRBJ1-2,TRBD1,NA,TRBV5-1,TGCGCCAGCAGCCTCAATGGGGACAGGGGTGACTATGGCTACACCTTC,CASSLNGDRGDYGYTF
TRBJ2-7,TRBD2,medium-sized,TRBV4-1,TGCGCCAGCAGCCAAGAAGCGGGAGGGTCCGAGCAGTACTTC,CASSQEAGGSEQYF
TRBJ1-4,NA,NA,TRBV3-1/TRBV3-2,TGTGCCAGCAGACCCGGACCGGAGGAAGGCGAAAAACTGTTTTTT,CASRPGPEEGEKLFF
TRBJ1-5,NA,NA,TRBV19,TGTGCCAGTAGTATAATAAGCGGACTTTATCAGCCCCAGCATTTT,CASSIISGLYQPQHF
TRBJ2-7,NA,NA,TRBV12-3/TRBV12-4,TGTGCCAGCAGGGGTCGAGGGGGATACGAGCAGTACTTC,CASRGRGGYEQYF
TRBJ1-2,NA,NA,TRBV4-1,TGCGCCAGCAGCCAAGATCAAAGGGGGATTGGAGGCTACACCTTC,CASSQDQRGIGGYTF
TRBJ2-7,NA,once,TRBV6-1,TGTGCCAGCAGTGAAGCGCAGGGGCGCATCGAGCAGTACTTC,CASSEAQGRIEQYF
TRBJ2-2,TRBD2,NA,TRBV9,TGTGCCAGCAGCGTAGGGACTAGCGTCACCGGGGAGCTGTTTTTT,CASSVGTSVTGELFF
TRBJ2-1,NA,once,TRBV19,TGTGCCAGTAGGAAAACAAACTCCTACAATGAGCAGTTCTTC,CASRKTNSYNEQFF
TRBJ1-4,NA,NA,TRBV19,TGTGCCAGTAGTATAGGAACTTCTTCTAATGAAAAACTGTTTTTT,CASSIGTSSNEKLFF
TRBJ2-3,TRBD2,NA,TRBV19,TGTGCCAGTAGTATTTGGGGGAGGGACAGCACAGATACGCAGTATTTT,CASSIWGRDSTDTQYF
TRBJ2-3,NA,NA,TRBV7-9,TGTGCCAGCCACGGAGGGTCCGGGGATACGCAGTATTTT,CASHGGSGDTQYF
TRBJ2-1,NA,NA,TRBV30,TGTGCCTGGGAGCGGAGCTCCTCCTACAATGAGCAGTTCTTC,CAWERSSSYNEQFF
TRBJ2-7,TRBD2,NA,TRBV3-1/TRBV3-2,TGTGCCAGCAGCCAAGATGCTAGCGGGGTCCGGGAGCAGTACTTC,CASSQDASGVREQYF
TRBJ1-3,NA,NA,TRBV10-1,TGCGCCAGGCCCTTGGGGGGTACATGCTCTGGAAACACCATATATTTT,CARPLGGTCSGNTIYF
TRBJ1-1,NA,NA,TRBV7-2,TGTGCCAGCAGCTTAGATGGCAGGGGAGACACTGAAGCTTTCTTT,CASSLDGRGDTEAFF
TRBJ2-7,TRBD1,NA,TRBV5-4,TGTGCCAGCAGCTTACCGGGACAGGGGGCCCTCGAGCAGTACTTC,CASSLPGQGALEQYF
TRBJ2-1,NA,once,TRBV19,TGTGCCAGTAGTATAACTAATGAGCAGTTCTTC,CASSITNEQFF
TRBJ2-7,TRBD1,NA,TRBV2,TGTGCCAGCACCCGAGGACAGGGGCAACACTACGAGCAGTACTTC,CASTRGQGQHYEQYF
TRBJ2-3,NA,once,TRBV5-1,TGCGCCAGCAGCTTGGGACAGACCACAGATACGCAGTATTTT,CASSLGQTTDTQYF
TRBJ2-3,TRBD1,NA,TRBV27,TGTGCCAGCATGTCACAGGGGGGAGATACGCAGTATTTT,CASMSQGGDTQYF
TRBJ1-5,TRBD1,NA,TRBV28,TGTGCCAGCAGTTTCGCCGGGACAGGGGATTATCAGCCCCAGCATTTT,CASSFAGTGDYQPQHF
TRBJ2-1,NA,NA,TRBV5-4,TGTGCCAGCAGCTTAGGAAAAGGAGCCCACAATGAGCAGTTCTTC,CASSLGKGAHNEQFF
TRBJ1-2,NA,NA,TRBV10-3,TGTGCCATCAGTGAGGCGACAGTGTGGGGAGGCTACACCTTC,CAISEATVWGGYTF
TRBJ2-3,TRBD1,NA,TRBV7-9,TGTGCCAGCAGCCATGACCGGGACAGGGGATCCACAGATACGCAGTATTTT,CASSHDRDRGSTDTQYF
TRBJ1-2,NA,NA,TRBV6-5,TGTGCCAGCAGTTATCCCGGAGGGGGGGGAATCTATGGCTACACCTTC,CASSYPGGGGIYGYTF
TRBJ1-3,TRBD1,NA,TRBV2,TGTGCCAGAGCGGGACAGGGGAGTGGTGGAAACACCATATATTTT,CARAGQGSGGNTIYF
TRBJ1-2,TRBD1,NA,TRBV24-1,TGTGCCACAGGGACAGGGAATGGCTACACCTTC,CATGTGNGYTF
TRBJ2-2,NA,NA,TRBV11-2,TGTGCCAGCAGCCGAACATTGACCGGGGAGCTGTTTTTT,CASSRTLTGELFF
TRBJ2-2,NA,NA,TRBV7-9,TGTGCCAGCAGCTTAGCCCCACTAGGGATCCCCACCGGGGAGCTGTTTTTT,CASSLAPLGIPTGELFF
TRBJ2-7,NA,NA,TRBV2,TGTGCCAGCAGTGAAGACCAGATCTGGTCCTACGAGCAGTACTTC,CASSEDQIWSYEQYF
TRBJ1-2,NA,NA,TRBV9,TGTGCCAGCAGCGTAACAGGGAACTATGGCTACACCTTC,CASSVTGNYGYTF
TRBJ1-5,NA,NA,TRBV28,TGTGCCAGCAGCTCGTATAGCAATCAGCCCCAGCATTTT,CASSSYSNQPQHF
TRBJ1-4,TRBD1,NA,TRBV5-1,TGCGCCAGCACCCGGGACAGGGGCGAAAAACTGTTTTTT,CASTRDRGEKLFF
TRBJ1-4,NA,once,TRBV5-1,TGCGCCAGCAGCTCTCGACTGGGGCCGGGCGAAAAACTGTTTTTT,CASSSRLGPGEKLFF
TRBJ2-2,NA,NA,TRBV5-1,TGCGCCAGCAGCGGGGGACCACAGGGTAGCGGGGAGCTGTTTTTT,CASSGGPQGSGELFF
TRBJ1-3,TRBD1,once,TRBV9,TGTGCCAGCAGCGCTTTAAACAGGGGATATGGAAACACCATATATTTT,CASSALNRGYGNTIYF
TRBJ2-1,TRBD2,NA,TRBV5-4,TGTGCCAGCAGCCCGGCCCTCACTAGCGGGAGGAATGAGCAGTTCTTC,CASSPALTSGRNEQFF
TRBJ2-1,TRBD1,NA,TRBV24-1,TGTGCCACCAGTGATTTAGAGGGGGCCTCCTACAATGAGCAGTTCTTC,CATSDLEGASYNEQFF
TRBJ2-6,TRBD1,NA,TRBV4-1,TGCGCCAGCAGCCCTTTTTGGACAGGGTTAACCGGGGCCAACGTCCTGACTTTC,CASSPFWTGLTGANVLTF